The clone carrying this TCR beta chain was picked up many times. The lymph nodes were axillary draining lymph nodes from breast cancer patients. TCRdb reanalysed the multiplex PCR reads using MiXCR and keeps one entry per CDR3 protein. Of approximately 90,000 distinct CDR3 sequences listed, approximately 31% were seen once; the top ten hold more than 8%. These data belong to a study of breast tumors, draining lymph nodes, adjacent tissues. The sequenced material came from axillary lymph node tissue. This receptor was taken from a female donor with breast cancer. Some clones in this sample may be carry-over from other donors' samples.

The CDR3 DNA is TGTGCCAGCGCTTTAGGGATTCGCGCCGAGCAGTACTTC. This sequence encodes CASALGIRAEQYF. J is TRBJ2-7 and V is TRBV11-1, with no clear D. The V end lost 8 bases, the J end lost 6 bases, and 17 bases lay between the germline ends. This CDR3 comprises 13 residues. CDR1 is SGHAT, CDR2 FQDESV, per germline (reference sequence).